This T cell receptor (beta chain) was identified during a study of T-cell memory formation after mild COVID-19. The germline V and J ends were trimmed by 1 base and 4 bases, with 7 bases remaining between them. Germline V gene data show CDR1 as SGHTA and CDR2 as FQGNSA. This CDR3 has 13 amino acids. Constant-segment primers and 5'RACE yielded cDNA libraries for TCR alpha and TCR beta, each carrying sample barcodes and UMIs. TCRdb processed the 5' RACE reads anew with MiXCR; each CDR3 protein has one entry. Here the sample spans more than 350,000 distinct CDR3 sequences, more than 15% being singletons.

This sequence joins TRBV7-2 and TRBJ1-1, with D unresolved. Sequenced: PBMCs or a T cell subset sorted from them (not recorded which). The sequence derives from a man aged 18 to 35 who had mild COVID-19 (a few samples of this study predate the infection). Cell type and time point are not known. Here the CDR3 DNA reads TGTGCCAGCAGCTTAGGCCCGCGCACTGAAGCTTTCTTT. Protein sequence: CASSLGPRTEAFF.